This T cell receptor beta chain was sequenced for a study of early T cells in non-severe SARS-CoV-2 infection. The V gene's germline CDR1 is SEHNR and CDR2 FQNEAQ (reference sequence). CDR3 length equals 15 residues. The ends were cut back, 5 bases at V and 3 bases at J, with 16 bases in the middle. Researchers tagged individual cDNA molecules with unique molecular identifiers. TCRdb analysed the 5' RACE reads with MiXCR anew, one entry per CDR3 protein. This table holds just under 65,000 distinct CDR3 sequences, roughly 8.2% found once. The clonotype was recovered from an adult who was a healthcare worker with PCR-confirmed SARS-CoV-2 infection or an uninfected control (not recorded which). The gene calls are TRBV7-9 and TRBJ2-5, with TRBD2 as a possible D gene (6 bases). Sequenced here: whole blood, sampled at baseline. CDR3 DNA: TGTGCCAGCAGCCCAAATCAGGCTAGCGAAGAGACCCAGTACTTC. As protein: CASSPNQASEETQYF.